The 29 T cell receptor beta chains in this list originate from one sample, sequenced in a study of CD8 T cells in ankylosing spondylitis. Points from the study as a whole: Among TCR beta sequences, a motif of under 10 highly homologous variants appeared characteristic of ankylosing spondylitis blood.

TCRdb reprocessed the 5' RACE reads with MiXCR, giving one entry per CDR3 protein. This sample has some 800,000 distinct CDR3 sequences, with about 12% found just once. These receptors have no identified antigens. Sequences were obtained from blood, either unsorted or a sorted T cell fraction (not recorded which). Receptors originate from a male donor with ankylosing spondylitis.

The genes are TRBV20-1 and TRBJ1-5; possibly TRBD1 for D (6 bases). The CDR3 extends over 13 amino acids. V lost 2 bases to trimming and J lost 5 bases, with 10 bases between them. Germline-derived CDR1 and CDR2 are DFQATT and SNEGSKA (reference sequence). The CDR3, as DNA: TGCAGTGCTAGAAGCCACAGGGATCAGCCCCAGCATTTT. This codes for CSARSHRDQPQHF.

In DNA, the CDR3 is TGCAGTGCCGAGGCGACAGGCACCCCCTGGGCGGCCTACGAGCAGTACTTC. Its protein is CSAEATGTPWAAYEQYF. J is TRBJ2-7 and V is TRBV20-1; possibly TRBD1 for D (6 bases). This CDR3 comprises 17 residues. Germline lookup yields CDR1 DFQATT and CDR2 SNEGSKA (reference sequence). Trimming cost V 6 bases and J 2 bases, with 26 bases left between them.

This clonotype was seen repeatedly, ten times or more. V and J are TRBV4-3 and TRBJ2-2; 10 nucleotides align to TRBD2. The CDR3 consists of 18 residues. With V trimmed by 0 bases and J by 1 base, 5 bases remained unmatched. Germline V lookup: CDR1 LGHNA, CDR2 YSLEER. The CDR3 is CASSQERRLAGNTGELFF. In DNA form, the CDR3 reads TGCGCCAGCAGCCAAGAAAGACGACTAGCGGGGAACACCGGGGAGCTGTTTTTT.

Written as DNA, the CDR3 is TGTGCCACCAGCAGAGATACCGGGACTAGCGGGAGATACGAGCAGTACTTC. Its protein product is CATSRDTGTSGRYEQYF. The genes are TRBV15 and TRBJ2-7, with TRBD2 matching 14 bases. Germline V lookup: CDR1 LNHNV, CDR2 YYDKDF (reference sequence). Trimming took 0 bases from V and 4 from J; bases not matched to a gene: 5. The CDR3 covers 17 residues.

This clonotype has only a few counts. The chain joins TRBV5-1 to TRBJ2-4, with unresolved D. This CDR3 region has 14 residues. V lost 5 bases and J lost 0, with 9 bases in between. Germline V CDR1 and CDR2: SGHRS, YFSETQ. The CDR3 reads CASRKTEAKNIQYF. The CDR3, as DNA: TGCGCCAGCAGGAAAACAGAAGCCAAAAACATTCAGTACTTC.

The sample holds a few counts of this clonotype. This chain joins TRBV4-3 and TRBJ2-3; 14 bases match TRBD2. The length of the CDR3 is 16 residues. V was clipped by 4 bases and J by 6 bases; unmatched bases: 6. Germline values: CDR1 LGHNA, CDR2 YSLEER. For the CDR3, the DNA is TGCGCCAGCAGCCGAGGGACTAGCGGGAGTCTGGATACGCAGTATTTT. Residues: CASSRGTSGSLDTQYF.

The chain has TRBV9 and TRBJ2-7, with TRBD1 as a possible D gene (6 bases). Between the trimmed V and J ends, which lost 4 bases and 1 base, there was a span of 15 bases. This CDR3 spans 15 amino acids. CDR1 and CDR2 from the germline V gene are SGDLS and YYNGEE. CDR3 nucleotides: TGTGCCAGCAGCCGCCAGGGCAGGGGATCCTACGAGCAGTACTTC. This translates into CASSRQGRGSYEQYF.

The chain recombines TRBV5-5 with TRBJ2-6; no clear D. V lost 1 base and J lost 1, with 6 bases in between. CDR3 length equals 15 residues. Per germline, CDR1 SGHKS and CDR2 YYEKEE (reference sequence). CDR3 sequence: CASSLLMSGANVLTF. As DNA, the CDR3 is TGTGCCAGCAGCTTGCTAATGTCTGGGGCCAACGTCCTGACTTTC.

There are many counts of this clonotype. The chain recombines TRBV6-1 with TRBJ1-6; possible D gene TRBD1, 5 bases. The CDR3 is 15 amino acids. Germline CDR1 reads MNHNS; CDR2 reads SASEGT. Trimming took 4 bases from V and 5 from J, leaving 12 bases between them. This chain's CDR3 is CASSVAGADNSPLHF. The CDR3 DNA sequence: TGTGCCAGCAGTGTGGCCGGGGCCGATAATTCACCCCTCCACTTT.

This clonotype was seen more than once but under ten times. The gene calls are TRBV29-1 and TRBJ2-7, with 9 bases matching TRBD2. Looked up from germline, CDR1 is SQVTM and CDR2 is ANQGSEA. J was trimmed by 2 bases and V by 5 bases; bases with no gene match: 7. The CDR3 has 14 residues. CDR3 sequence reads: CSVLGREGPYEQYF. The CDR3, as DNA: TGCAGCGTTTTGGGGCGGGAGGGCCCCTACGAGCAGTACTTC.

The V gene is TRBV7-2, the J gene TRBJ2-2; TRBD1 aligns across 9 bases. V lost 5 bases, J lost 0 bases, and 4 bases stayed unmatched. The CDR3 has 16 residues. Germline CDR1 is SGHTA and CDR2 is FQGNSA. CDR3 in DNA: TGTGCCAGCAGCGTCCGGACAGGGGCGAACACCGGGGAGCTGTTTTTT. It yields the protein CASSVRTGANTGELFF.

This clonotype was recorded a few times. V is TRBV5-1 and J is TRBJ1-5, with TRBD1 identical over 11 bases. The V gene's germline CDR1 is SGHRS and CDR2 YFSETQ. After removal of 4 bases from V and 1 base from J, the junction contained 4 bases not matched to a gene. CDR3 length equals 16 residues. CDR3 protein: CASSTGTGGSNQPQHF. In DNA form, the CDR3 reads TGCGCCAGCAGCACAGGGACAGGGGGAAGCAATCAGCCCCAGCATTTT.

This clonotype has only a few counts. This chain uses TRBV20-1 with TRBJ1-1, with 7 bases identical to TRBD1. The CDR3 sequence is 12 residues long. Unmatched junction bases numbered 3, after V lost 5 bases and J lost 3 bases. The germline CDR1 and CDR2 sequences are DFQATT and SNEGSKA (reference sequence). CDR3 sequence reads: CSADRAYTEAFF. CDR3 in DNA: TGCAGTGCTGACAGGGCCTACACTGAAGCTTTCTTT.

V usage is TRBV10-3 and J usage is TRBJ2-5; TRBD2 aligns across 11 bases. The CDR3 totals 16 residues. J was trimmed by 2 bases and V by 4 bases; bases with no gene match: 6. CDR1 and CDR2 (germline): ENHRY, SYGVKD. CDR3 sequence: CAISVQGLAVQETQYF. The CDR3 DNA reads as TGTGCCATCAGTGTCCAGGGACTAGCGGTACAAGAGACCCAGTACTTC.

The V and J genes are TRBV7-9 and TRBJ1-2; D is uncertain. Per the germline V gene, CDR1 is SEHNR and CDR2 is FQNEAQ (reference sequence). This CDR3 has 15 amino acids. V was pared by 5 bases and J by 4 bases, with 17 bases between. The CDR3 here is CASSPGGSPGYGYTF. The CDR3 DNA follows: TGTGCCAGCAGCCCTGGAGGGAGTCCGGGCTATGGCTACACCTTC.

The J gene is TRBJ2-6, the V gene TRBV7-2, with TRBD1 as a possible D gene (5 bases). The length of the CDR3 is 15 residues. Per germline, CDR1 SGHTA and CDR2 FQGNSA. Deletions cut 1 base from V and 4 bases from J, with 8 bases between. The CDR3 DNA follows: TGTGCCAGCAGCTTAGAGGGGCGCGGGGCCAACGTCCTGACTTTC. Its protein is CASSLEGRGANVLTF.

This chain connects TRBV20-1 to TRBJ2-1; 7 positions match TRBD1. This CDR3 spans 15 amino acids. Germline CDR1 and CDR2: DFQATT and SNEGSKA (reference sequence). V shed 3 bases, J shed 6 bases, and the junction held 11 bases outside the gene matches. The CDR3 bases are TGCAGTGCTAGTCTCCCGAGGGGGCGCCTCAATGAGCAGTTCTTC. Residues: CSASLPRGRLNEQFF.

The V and J genes are TRBV7-9 and TRBJ2-2; unclear D gene. Looked up from germline, CDR1 is SEHNR and CDR2 is FQNEAQ (reference sequence). This CDR3 contains 13 residues. Trimming stripped 7 bases from V and 3 bases from J, with 9 bases between. CDR3 amino acids: CASTKIYTGELFF. DNA for the CDR3: TGTGCCAGCACCAAGATATACACCGGGGAGCTGTTTTTT.

The chain is built from TRBV20-1 and TRBJ1-3; D uncertain. This CDR3 contains 13 residues. Germline assignment: CDR1 DFQATT and CDR2 SNEGSKA (reference sequence). The V gene lost 1 base and the J gene lost 0 bases, with 4 bases spanning the gap. The DNA for the CDR3 is TGCAGTGCTAGAGTAAACTCTGGAAACACCATATATTTT. This translates into CSARVNSGNTIYF.

This clonotype appeared a few times. The rearrangement links TRBV7-2 to TRBJ1-2; D remains ambiguous. CDR3 length: 15 amino acids. CDR1 SGHTA and CDR2 FQGNSA come from the germline V gene. Trimming took 5 bases from V and 8 from J, leaving 21 bases between them. The CDR3 reads CASSPPRSLVHGYTF. CDR3 bases: TGTGCCAGCAGCCCCCCCCGCAGCTTAGTCCACGGCTACACCTTC.

CDR3 region: CASRFDIGGYTGELFF. CDR3 DNA: TGCGCCAGCAGGTTCGACATAGGGGGATACACCGGGGAGCTGTTTTTT. This rearrangement joins TRBV5-1 to TRBJ2-2, with D possibly being TRBD1 (6 bases). Germline V lookup: CDR1 SGHRS, CDR2 YFSETQ. Deletions cut 5 bases from V and 3 bases from J, with 17 bases between. The CDR3 runs 16 residues.

This clonotype has just a few counts. The chain couples TRBV6-1 to TRBJ2-7; tentative D call: TRBD1 (5 bases). The CDR3 has 13 residues. CDR1 MNHNS and CDR2 SASEGT come from the germline V gene. The CDR3 DNA sequence: TGTGCTGGGGCGCATCCACTACTACTCGAGCAGTACTTC. This codes for CAGAHPLLLEQYF.

This clonotype was detected a few times. The gene calls are TRBV6-5 and TRBJ1-2, with D unclear. The V gene's germline CDR1 is MNHEY and CDR2 SVGAGI. Trimming took 0 bases from V and 8 from J, leaving 16 bases between them. The CDR3 contains 15 residues. CDR3 region: CASSYSQRTYSGYTF. The DNA for the CDR3 is TGTGCCAGCAGTTACTCACAACGTACATACAGCGGCTACACCTTC.

V and J are TRBV12-3 or TRBV12-4 and TRBJ1-4; weak D call: TRBD1 (5 bases). Trimming removed 2 bases at V and 4 bases at J, with 8 bases between. The CDR3 has 14 residues. CDR3 in DNA: TGTGCCAGCAGTTTAAGGGACCTTAATGAAAAACTGTTTTTT. Its protein is CASSLRDLNEKLFF.

This clonotype was recorded many times. The chain is built from TRBV12-3 or TRBV12-4 and TRBJ1-2; D is unresolved. Trimming took 6 bases from V and 8 from J, leaving 16 bases between them. This CDR3 comprises 13 residues. The CDR3 region has the DNA TGTGCCAGCAGCCTTAACGGTGTCGGCGGCTACACCTTC. This encodes CASSLNGVGGYTF.

This clonotype occurred a few times. This chain's CDR3 is CASSYRQASNEKLFF. In nucleotides, the CDR3 is TGCGCCAGCAGCTACCGACAGGCTTCTAATGAAAAACTGTTTTTT. The V call is TRBV5-1, the J call TRBJ1-4, with a possible D match to TRBD1 (6 bases). The CDR3 has 15 amino acids. V lost 3 bases to trimming and J lost 3 bases, with 12 bases between them. CDR1 is SGHRS and CDR2 is YFSETQ in the germline V gene.

This clonotype has ten or more counts. This chain connects TRBV7-9 to TRBJ2-5, with 11 bases matching TRBD2. Trimming at V came to 3 bases and at J to 3 bases, leaving 0 bases not matched to a gene. There are 14 residues in the CDR3. Germline loops: CDR1 SEHNR, CDR2 FQNEAQ (reference sequence). The CDR3 region has the DNA TGTGCCAGCAGCTTGACTAGCGGGGAAGAGACCCAGTACTTC. Translating it yields CASSLTSGEETQYF. Supplemented by reference TRBV7-9 and TRBJ2-5, the full variable domain reads DTGVSQNPRHKITKRGQNVTFRCDPISEHNRLYWYRQTLGQGPEFLTYFQNEAQLEKSRLLSDRFSAERPKGSFSTLEIQRTEQGDSAMYLCASSLTSGEETQYFGPGTRLLVL.

The V call is TRBV30, the J call TRBJ1-1; D might be TRBD1 (6 bases). The germline V gene encodes CDR1 GTSNPN and CDR2 SVGIG (reference sequence). The ends were cut back, 2 bases at V and 4 bases at J, with 20 bases in the middle. The length of the CDR3 is 16 residues. The CDR3 nucleotides are TGTGCCTGGAGTCTCCCCGGGACACCCTGGCTCACTGAAGCTTTCTTT. Its protein product is CAWSLPGTPWLTEAFF.

For this clonotype: A junction boundary mismatches the germline segment, possibly from a read error. The chain combines TRBV28 with TRBJ2-7; D is ambiguous. In germline, CDR1 is MDHEN, CDR2 SYDVKM. The CDR3 consists of 11 residues. In DNA form, the CDR3 reads TGTGCCAGCAGTTGGTCCTACGAGCAGGACTTC. Its protein product is CASSWSYEQDF.